Described below is a single TCR beta chain sequence and its context. The antigen is unknown. This entry comes from a study of OX40 agonist ivuxolimab in advanced cancers. Study-level background: A partial response was reached by three patients: one with hepatocellular carcinoma and two with cutaneous melanoma. Overall study findings and caveats: Nonresponders, in some cases, also had low normalized T-cell clonal expansion.

Assay: immunoSEQ multiplex PCR; the TCRdb copy retains only in-frame clones and omits some. The repertoire holds 75,000 to 100,000 clones, with 91% as singletons. The V gene lost 1 base and the J gene lost 6 bases, with 7 bases spanning the gap. Germline-derived CDR1 and CDR2 are SGHAT and FQNNGV. The CDR3 loop spans 13 amino acids. Blood was sampled at baseline, cycle 4 day 1, and cycle 7 day 1. This clonotype originated in an adult with an advanced solid tumor such as melanoma, head and neck, liver or kidney cancer. V is TRBV11-2 and J is TRBJ2-1; no clear D. The sequences come from CD4+ or CD8+ T cells sorted from blood, collected in a trial of the OX40 agonist ivuxolimab. CDR3 protein: CASSLGRSNEQFF. Written as DNA, the CDR3 is TGTGCCAGCAGCTTAGGTCGGTCCAATGAGCAGTTCTTC.